These T cell receptor beta chains were read from a single sample in a study of OX40 agonist ivuxolimab in advanced cancers. Repertoires were generated with immunoSEQ multiplex PCR, while TCRdb's copy carries only in-frame clones and drops some. There are tens of thousands of clones in the sample; over 75% occur only once, and under 7% lies in the top ten. The material sequenced was CD4+ or CD8+ T cells sorted from blood, taken in a trial of the OX40 agonist ivuxolimab. These receptors all come from an adult with an advanced solid tumor such as melanoma, head and neck, liver or kidney cancer. Each CDR3 is given with its conserved first and last residue. The D gene is left open where the match is weak. The size of a clone is reported for some rows only, either as once, few or many, or as a class for expanded clones.

>15|TRBJ2-1|TRBV14|TRBD2|NA
CASSRTSGLYNEQFF
TGTGCCAGCAGCCGGACTAGCGGGCTCTACAATGAGCAGTTCTTC
>15|TRBJ2-3|TRBV11-3|TRBD1|few
CASSRRQGSTDTQYF
TGTGCCAGCAGCCGTCGACAGGGGAGCACAGATACGCAGTATTTT
>16|TRBJ1-1|TRBV7-2|TRBD1|NA
CASSRRPGQGDTEAFF
TGTGCCAGCAGCCGCAGACCCGGACAGGGGGACACTGAAGCTTTCTTT
>14|TRBJ1-2|TRBV9|NA|NA
CASSVGGYPYGYTF
TGTGCCAGCAGCGTAGGGGGCTACCCCTATGGCTACACCTTC
>13|TRBJ2-7|TRBV18|TRBD1|NA
CASSRQGRYEQYF
TGTGCCAGCTCGCGACAGGGGCGCTACGAGCAGTACTTC
>12|TRBJ2-2|TRBV6-5|NA|NA
CASSYLGLELFF
TGTGCCAGCAGTTATCTTGGTTTAGAGCTGTTTTTT
>13|TRBJ2-3|TRBV5-4|TRBD2|NA
CATGAGGQDTQYF
TGTGCCACAGGAGCGGGGGGGCAAGATACGCAGTATTTT
>14|TRBJ2-3|TRBV5-6|NA|NA
CASSSLGGTDTQYF
TGTGCCAGCAGCAGTCTTGGGGGCACAGATACGCAGTATTTT
>15|TRBJ2-3|TRBV7-9|NA|NA
CASSFQGLSTDTQYF
TGTGCCAGCAGCTTTCAGGGGTTGAGCACAGATACGCAGTATTTT
>16|TRBJ2-6|TRBV7-3|NA|few
CASSPSPSSGANVLTF
TGTGCCAGCAGCCCCTCCCCAAGCTCTGGGGCCAACGTCCTGACTTTC
>14|TRBJ2-3|TRBV9|NA|NA
CASSPGPRTDTQYF
TGTGCCAGCAGCCCAGGGCCCCGCACAGATACGCAGTATTTT
>13|TRBJ1-5|TRBV2|NA|NA
CAGRTESNQPQHF
TGTGCCGGCAGGACGGAGAGCAATCAGCCCCAGCATTTT
>13|TRBJ1-2|TRBV6-6|TRBD1|NA
CASSLRTGLGYTF
TGTGCCAGCAGTCTTCGGACAGGTCTTGGCTACACCTTC
>18|TRBJ2-1|TRBV11-3|TRBD2|NA
CASSLEPSGGFLHNEQFF
TGTGCCAGCAGCTTAGAGCCCAGCGGGGGGTTCCTTCACAATGAGCAGTTCTTC
>13|TRBJ1-1|TRBV7-2|NA|NA
CASSWGQNTEAFF
TGTGCCAGCAGCTGGGGACAGAACACTGAAGCTTTCTTT
>13|TRBJ2-5|TRBV7-7|NA|NA
CASSLARGRDQYF
TGTGCTAGCAGCTTAGCGCGGGGCCGGGACCAGTACTTC
>15|TRBJ2-5|TRBV7-2|NA|NA
CASSSRPGRQETQYF
TGTGCCAGCAGCTCCCGACCGGGGCGACAAGAGACCCAGTACTTC
>14|TRBJ1-2|TRBV5-1|NA|NA
CASSLSDANYGYTF
TGCGCCAGCAGCTTGTCGGACGCAAACTATGGCTACACCTTC
>14|TRBJ1-1|TRBV7-9|NA|NA
CASSFRGLDTEAFF
TGTGCCAGCAGCTTTAGAGGTTTGGACACTGAAGCTTTCTTT
>14|TRBJ1-2|TRBV5-6|NA|NA
CASRQTGSNYGYTF
TGTGCCAGCAGGCAGACAGGCTCTAACTATGGCTACACCTTC
>11|TRBJ1-1|TRBV2|NA|NA
CASSDPRTAFF
TGTGCCAGCAGTGACCCCCGCACAGCTTTCTTT
>15|TRBJ2-7|TRBV2|TRBD1|NA
CASSPGTVAPSEQYF
TGTGCCAGCAGTCCCGGGACAGTCGCACCTAGCGAGCAGTACTTC
>13|TRBJ2-7|TRBV15|TRBD2|NA
CATSRDGGGRRNF
TGTGCCACCAGCAGAGATGGGGGAGGGCGAAGGAACTTC
>16|TRBJ1-5|TRBV10-2|NA|medium-sized
CASSESPGNSNQPQHF
TGCGCCAGCAGTGAGTCTCCAGGCAATAGCAATCAGCCCCAGCATTTT
>14|TRBJ2-7|TRBV6-5|NA|few
CASSSFDSRDEQYF
TGTGCCAGCAGTTCATTTGACAGTAGGGACGAGCAGTACTTC
>14|TRBJ2-5|TRBV28|NA|NA
CASSLIGMRETQYF
TGTGCCAGCAGTTTAATTGGGATGCGGGAGACCCAGTACTTC
>15|TRBJ1-1|TRBV18|NA|NA
CASSDAGSAETEAFF
TGTGCCAGCTCAGACGCAGGGTCAGCGGAAACTGAAGCTTTCTTT
>15|TRBJ1-2|TRBV6-5|NA|NA
CASTPGAGPYYGYTF
TGTGCCAGCACTCCCGGCGCAGGTCCCTACTATGGCTACACCTTC
>15|TRBJ2-2|TRBV2|NA|NA
CASSLLQVATGELFF
TGTGCCAGCAGTTTACTTCAGGTCGCCACCGGGGAGCTGTTTTTT
>12|TRBJ2-7|TRBV4-2|NA|once
CASGWGSYEQYF
TGTGCCAGCGGGTGGGGGTCCTACGAGCAGTACTTC
>14|TRBJ2-7|TRBV19|TRBD1|NA
CASSKTGISYEQYF
TGTGCCAGTAGTAAGACAGGGATCTCCTACGAGCAGTACTTC
>13|TRBJ2-2|TRBV7-2|NA|NA
CASSPHDTGELFF
TGTGCCAGCAGCCCTCACGACACCGGGGAGCTGTTTTTT
>14|TRBJ1-2|TRBV7-2|NA|NA
CASSLKTGNYGYTF
TGTGCCAGCAGCTTAAAAACAGGGAACTATGGCTACACCTTC
>16|TRBJ2-1|TRBV7-2|TRBD2|NA
CASSLEMLAGGSEQFF
TGTGCCAGCAGCTTAGAGATGCTAGCGGGAGGGTCTGAGCAGTTCTTC
>14|TRBJ1-5|TRBV4-2|NA|few
CASSQDSGDQPQHF
TGTGCCAGCAGCCAAGATTCGGGGGATCAGCCCCAGCATTTT
>14|TRBJ1-3|TRBV29-1|TRBD1|few
CSASRTGGGNTIYF
TGCAGCGCTTCACGGACAGGGGGAGGAAACACCATATATTTT
>18|TRBJ2-6|TRBV11-1|TRBD1|NA
CASSPDRGSLSGANVLTF
TGTGCCAGCAGCCCCGACAGGGGATCCCTCTCTGGGGCCAACGTCCTGACTTTC
>14|TRBJ2-1|TRBV11-1|NA|once
CASSLGLALGEQFF
TGTGCCAGCAGCTTAGGCCTTGCTCTCGGAGAGCAGTTCTTC
>12|TRBJ1-2|TRBV7-2|NA|NA
CASSATGYGYTF
TGTGCCAGCAGCGCGACAGGATATGGCTACACCTTC
>13|TRBJ2-1|TRBV11-2|NA|NA
CATSRTAYNEQFF
TGTGCCACCTCTAGGACTGCCTACAATGAGCAGTTCTTC
>12|TRBJ2-7|TRBV6-5|NA|NA
CASSYGRYEQYF
TGTGCCAGCAGTTACGGGCGCTACGAGCAGTACTTC
>13|TRBJ1-2|TRBV7-2|TRBD1|NA
CASSLSTGFGYTF
TGTGCCAGCAGCTTATCGACAGGGTTTGGCTACACCTTC
>15|TRBJ2-7|TRBV18|NA|NA
CASSPATGTIYEQYF
TGTGCCAGCTCCCCTGCCACAGGGACCATTTACGAGCAGTACTTC
>15|TRBJ2-3|TRBV10-3|NA|NA
CAISAPEEGTDTQYF
TGTGCCATCAGTGCCCCAGAGGAGGGGACAGATACGCAGTATTTT
>16|TRBJ2-1|TRBV28|TRBD2|NA
CASIPSSGGIYNEQFF
TGTGCCAGCATCCCTTCTAGCGGGGGGATTTACAATGAGCAGTTCTTC